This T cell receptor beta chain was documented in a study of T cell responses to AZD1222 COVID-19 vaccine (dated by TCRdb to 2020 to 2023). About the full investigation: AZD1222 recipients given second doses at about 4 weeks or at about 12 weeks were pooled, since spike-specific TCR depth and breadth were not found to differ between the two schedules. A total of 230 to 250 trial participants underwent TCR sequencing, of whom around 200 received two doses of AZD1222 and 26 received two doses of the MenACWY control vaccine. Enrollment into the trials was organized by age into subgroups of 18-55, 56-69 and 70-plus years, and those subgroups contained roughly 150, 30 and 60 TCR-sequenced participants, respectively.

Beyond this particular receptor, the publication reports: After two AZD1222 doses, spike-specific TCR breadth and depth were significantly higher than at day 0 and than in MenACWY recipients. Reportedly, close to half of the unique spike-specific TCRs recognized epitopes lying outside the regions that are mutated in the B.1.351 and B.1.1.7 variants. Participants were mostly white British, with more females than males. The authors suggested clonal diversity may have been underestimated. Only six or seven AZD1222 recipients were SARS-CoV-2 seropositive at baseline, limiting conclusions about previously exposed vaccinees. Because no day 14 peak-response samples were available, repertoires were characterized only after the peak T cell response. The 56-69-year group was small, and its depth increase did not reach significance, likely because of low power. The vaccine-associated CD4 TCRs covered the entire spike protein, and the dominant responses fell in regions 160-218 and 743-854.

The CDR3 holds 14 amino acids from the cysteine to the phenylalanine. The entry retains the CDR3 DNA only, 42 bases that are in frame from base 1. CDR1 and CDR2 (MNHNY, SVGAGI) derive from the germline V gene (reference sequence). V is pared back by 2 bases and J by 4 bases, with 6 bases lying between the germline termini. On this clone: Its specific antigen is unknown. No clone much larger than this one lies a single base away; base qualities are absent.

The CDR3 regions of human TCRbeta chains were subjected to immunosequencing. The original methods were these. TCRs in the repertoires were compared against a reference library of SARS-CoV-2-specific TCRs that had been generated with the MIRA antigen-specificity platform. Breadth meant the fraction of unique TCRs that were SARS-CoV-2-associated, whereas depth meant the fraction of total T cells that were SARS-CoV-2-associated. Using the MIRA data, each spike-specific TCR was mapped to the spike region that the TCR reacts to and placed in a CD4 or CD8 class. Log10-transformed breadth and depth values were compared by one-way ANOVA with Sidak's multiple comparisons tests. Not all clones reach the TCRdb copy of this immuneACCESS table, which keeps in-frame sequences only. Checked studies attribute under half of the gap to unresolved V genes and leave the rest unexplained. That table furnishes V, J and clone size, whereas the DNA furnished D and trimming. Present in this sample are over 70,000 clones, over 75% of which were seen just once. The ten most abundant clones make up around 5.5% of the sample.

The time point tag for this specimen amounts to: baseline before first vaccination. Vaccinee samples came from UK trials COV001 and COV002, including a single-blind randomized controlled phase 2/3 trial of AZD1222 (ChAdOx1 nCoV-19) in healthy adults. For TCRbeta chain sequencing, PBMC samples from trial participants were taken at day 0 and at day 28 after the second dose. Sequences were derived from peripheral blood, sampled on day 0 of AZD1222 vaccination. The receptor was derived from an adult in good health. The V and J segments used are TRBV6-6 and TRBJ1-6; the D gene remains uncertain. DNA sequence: TGTGCCAGCAGTTACGCGGGGTATAATTCACCCCTCCACTTT. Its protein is CASSYAGYNSPLHF.